A selection of T cell receptor beta chains follows, all from one sample in a study of blood T cell repertoires in COVID-19. Profiling relied on immunoSEQ multiplex PCR, and the TCRdb table lists in-frame clones only, not all of them. The table lists hundreds of thousands of clones, around 82% of them singletons. Sequencing used peripheral blood. All receptors derive from a woman aged 80 or over with acute or convalescent COVID-19. CDR3s leave out the opening cysteine and the closing phenylalanine or tryptophan. Each record gives: clone size, V gene, D gene, J gene, CDR3 protein. A D gene is named only where the DNA matches it firmly. Size values are once, few and many counts, or a class for expanded clones, and some rows have none.

-	TRBV15	TRBD2	TRBJ2-2	ATSRDGGAIGELF
-	TRBV7-2	-	TRBJ2-1	ASSLDSAGYNEQF
-	TRBV7-6	TRBD1	TRBJ2-1	ASSSTGTGTYNEQF
few	TRBV5-1	-	TRBJ2-7	ASSGRASAAEQY
once	TRBV4-3	TRBD2	TRBJ2-2	ASSKTSGGAGITSGELF
-	TRBV5-1	TRBD2	TRBJ2-3	ASSLSGTSGGKDTQY
-	TRBV7-2	-	TRBJ2-2	ASSPRQVPYTGELF
-	TRBV19	TRBD1	TRBJ1-1	ASSLDREATEAF
-	TRBV19	-	TRBJ1-2	ASTDPTDGGYT
-	TRBV2	-	TRBJ2-2	ASSVGQHTGELF
few	TRBV7-9	-	TRBJ2-1	ASSLGVGLSSNEQF
-	TRBV3-1/TRBV3-2	-	TRBJ1-1	ASSQGGVRATEAF
-	TRBV18	-	TRBJ2-3	ASSPGGPGTDTQY
-	TRBV11-3	TRBD1	TRBJ1-4	ASSQRTGYNEKLF
-	TRBV6-5	-	TRBJ2-5	ASIPRGETQY
-	TRBV19	TRBD1	TRBJ2-1	ASSDPGQVYNEQF
-	TRBV6-5	TRBD2	TRBJ2-1	ATKEGAGGKNEQF
few	TRBV7-9	TRBD1	TRBJ2-3	ASSRLGQSTDTQY
-	TRBV19	-	TRBJ1-3	ATQPTISGNTIY
-	TRBV13	TRBD2	TRBJ2-1	ASSYNSGGALSDEQF
-	TRBV5-5	-	TRBJ1-1	ASSPGAGRNTEAF
few	TRBV28	TRBD1	TRBJ1-5	ASSPNDRGNQPQH
once	TRBV19	TRBD1	TRBJ1-1	ASTLDRGRRNTEAF
-	TRBV6-6	TRBD1	TRBJ1-1	ASSPGRDSVPEAF
-	TRBV3-1/TRBV3-2	-	TRBJ2-3	ASSPGGTDTQY
once	TRBV15	-	TRBJ1-5	ATSRRRVEGSDQPQH
-	TRBV28	-	TRBJ1-1	ASSRSGAPNTEAF
-	TRBV10-3	-	TRBJ1-1	AISEVGVSTEAF
-	TRBV6-6	-	TRBJ1-3	ASSPVGARGGSSGNTIY
-	TRBV6-5	-	TRBJ1-5	ASSPRQSNQPQH
-	TRBV5-4	TRBD2	TRBJ2-7	ASSPGGLAGSYEQY
-	TRBV18	-	TRBJ1-6	ASSPETVSYNSPLH
-	TRBV7-2	TRBD1	TRBJ2-1	ASSPPRTGVNEQF
-	TRBV6-1	TRBD1	TRBJ2-7	ASSEVGTGDEQY
-	TRBV7-2	TRBD1	TRBJ1-5	ASSLAGGSWNQPQH
-	TRBV5-1	-	TRBJ1-5	ASSLEGRPGQPQH
-	TRBV6-2/TRBV6-3	TRBD2	TRBJ2-1	ASSYSKKREYYNEQF
-	TRBV6-5	-	TRBJ1-2	ASSKWDFREGYT
-	TRBV12-3/TRBV12-4	-	TRBJ1-2	ASSLAGFGYT
few	TRBV27	TRBD1	TRBJ1-2	ATSRTGAGVYGYT
-	TRBV6-2/TRBV6-3	-	TRBJ1-5	ASSPRGNQPQH
once	TRBV20-1	-	TRBJ1-2	SDFGYT